The 32 T cell receptor beta chains reported below all come from one sample, sequenced in a study of T cells in Graves' hyperthyroidism and ophthalmopathy. RNA transcripts yielded amplified TCR beta CDR3 regions. When the TCR CDR3 underwent first-round RT-PCR, the HTBI primer set was used. TCRdb used MiXCR to reprocess the multiplex PCR reads, holding one entry per CDR3 protein. Seen here are 300,000 to 450,000 distinct CDR3 sequences, under 15% observed once, and the top ten hold 9% to 9.5%. The specimen was blood. Every receptor here comes from a young woman with Graves' hyperthyroidism.

The V call is TRBV10-3, the J call TRBJ2-2; a weak D match, TRBD2 (6 bases). Germline CDR1 ENHRY, CDR2 SYGVKD. V was cut by 10 bases and J by 2 bases, with 8 bases left in between. This CDR3 has 12 residues. CDR3 region: CASGKNTGELFF. Here the CDR3 DNA reads TGTGCCAGCGGGAAAAACACCGGGGAGCTGTTTTTT.

This clonotype was counted only a few times. Being one base from a much bigger clone, this may be a read error. This sequence joins TRBV20-1 and TRBJ2-1; 13 bases are a match to TRBD2. In germline, CDR1 is DFQATT, CDR2 SNEGSKA (reference sequence). CDR3 length equals 16 residues. CDR3 sequence reads: CGAPKGTSGIYNEQFF. DNA of the CDR3: TGCGGTGCGCCAAAGGGGACTAGCGGGATCTACAATGAGCAGTTCTTC.

This chain joins TRBV24-1 and TRBJ1-5; unclear D gene. V lost 4 bases to trimming and J lost 8 bases, with 14 bases between them. Germline assignment: CDR1 KGHDR and CDR2 SFDVKD. This CDR3 spans 14 amino acids. CDR3 in DNA: TGTGCCACCAGTGAATCCGCTGGGCCCGAGCCCCAGCATTTT. It encodes CATSESAGPEPQHF.

This chain links TRBV9 with TRBJ2-7; D is possibly TRBD2 (5 bases). V was pared by 1 base and J by 0 bases, with 8 bases between. Germline V gene data show CDR1 as SGDLS and CDR2 as YYNGEE. The CDR3 has 14 amino acids. The CDR3 loop is CASSVTGISYEQYF. CDR3 in DNA: TGTGCCAGCAGCGTAACCGGGATCTCCTACGAGCAGTACTTC.

This clonotype was found many times. This chain joins TRBV30 and TRBJ1-2; 8 positions match TRBD1. The CDR3 loop spans 15 amino acids. The V segment lost 5 bases and the J segment 4 bases; nucleotides outside the gene matches: 12. CDR1 is GTSNPN, CDR2 SVGIG, per germline (reference sequence). Written as DNA, the CDR3 is TGTGCCTGGGGGACGGCCAGGGGGCGCCCCTATGGCTACACCTTC. Protein sequence: CAWGTARGRPYGYTF.

This clonotype was seen repeatedly, ten times or more. The CDR3 region has the DNA TGTGCCAGCAGTGAATACGGGACAGGTCAGGCCAACGTCCTGACTTTC. Protein product: CASSEYGTGQANVLTF. This chain connects TRBV2 to TRBJ2-6; 8 bases match TRBD1. V trimming: 2 bases; J trimming: 6 bases; junction bases outside the gene matches: 6. Germline V lookup: CDR1 SNHLY, CDR2 FYNNEI. The CDR3 covers 16 residues.

Comments on this clonotype: Given a much more abundant clone one base away, this may be a read error. V is TRBV11-1 and J is TRBJ2-7, with D possibly TRBD2 on 6 matching bases. The CDR3 length is 15 residues. Per the germline V gene, CDR1 is SGHAT and CDR2 is FQDESV (reference sequence). CDR3 sequence (DNA): TGTGCCAGCAGCATTGGGGGGAACCCCTCCTGCGAGCAGTACTTC. Its protein product is CASSIGGNPSCEQYF. The full variable domain, completed using reference TRBV11-1 and TRBJ2-7, is EAEVAQSPRYKITEKSQAVAFWCDPISGHATLYWYRQILGQGPELLVQFQDESVVDDSQLPKDRFSAERLKGVDSTLKIQPAELGDSAMYLCASSIGGNPSCEQYFGPGTRLTVT.

This rearrangement joins TRBV7-2 to TRBJ1-3; D perhaps matches TRBD1 (6 bases). Trimming cost V 5 bases and J 3 bases, with 11 bases left between them. The CDR3 loop spans 14 amino acids. The germline gives CDR1 SGHTA, CDR2 FQGNSA. CDR3 DNA sequence: TGTGCCAGCAGCCTAAACAGGGTTGGAAACACCATATATTTT. This sequence encodes CASSLNRVGNTIYF. Using reference TRBV7-2 and TRBJ1-3 for the parts outside the CDR3, the full variable domain is GAGVSQSPSNKVTEKGKDVELRCDPISGHTALYWYRQSLGQGLEFLIYFQGNSAPDKSGLPSDRFSAERTGGSVSTLTIQRTQQEDSAVYLCASSLNRVGNTIYFGEGSWLTVV.

This clonotype has a count of ten or more. This chain connects TRBV6-1 to TRBJ2-5; D is unclear. CDR3 length: 15 amino acids. V was clipped by 8 bases and J by 2 bases, with 18 bases between them. CDR1 and CDR2 (germline): MNHNS, SASEGT. The CDR3 is CASFPGWGQQETQYF. CDR3 DNA: TGTGCCAGCTTTCCAGGATGGGGTCAACAAGAGACCCAGTACTTC.

This clonotype was seen repeatedly, ten times or more. Written as DNA, the CDR3 is TGTGCCAGCAGCCCGGGACTAGCGGGAGTCGGGGGAGATACGCAGTATTTT. Translating it yields CASSPGLAGVGGDTQYF. The chain uses TRBV7-3 and TRBJ2-3; TRBD2 aligns across 14 bases. Per the germline V gene, CDR1 is SGHTA and CDR2 is FQGTGA. This CDR3 contains 17 residues. Losses at the gene ends were 5 bases for V and 5 bases for J; bases not matched to a gene: 9.

This clonotype was seen ten or more times. V gene TRBV2 combines with J gene TRBJ1-1; TRBD1 is a possible D gene (5 bases). Germline values: CDR1 SNHLY, CDR2 FYNNEI. The CDR3 has 14 residues. Between the trimmed V and J ends, which lost 4 bases and 5 bases, there was a span of 14 bases. CDR3: CASSVDSGFTEAFF. The CDR3 region has the DNA TGTGCCAGCAGTGTGGATTCAGGGTTTACTGAAGCTTTCTTT.

This clonotype was found many times. This rearrangement joins TRBV12-3 or TRBV12-4 to TRBJ2-7; maybe TRBD1 (6 bases). This CDR3 has 13 residues. Trimming cost V 3 bases and J 3 bases, with 9 bases left between them. As DNA, the CDR3 is TGTGCCAGCAGTTTGTCCAGGGGCTACGAGCAGTACTTC. It encodes CASSLSRGYEQYF.

This clonotype was observed many times. The chain employs TRBV2 and TRBJ2-3, with 7 bases identical to TRBD1. Trimming took 2 bases from V and 0 from J; bases not matched to a gene: 8. This CDR3 spans 17 amino acids. The germline CDR1 and CDR2 sequences are SNHLY and FYNNEI. Here the CDR3 DNA reads TGTGCCAGCAGTGAATGGGACAGCTTCATGAGCACAGATACGCAGTATTTT. This translates into CASSEWDSFMSTDTQYF.

This clonotype showed up many times. The chain carries TRBV2 and TRBJ2-7; D not resolved. The germline V gene has CDR1 SNHLY and CDR2 FYNNEI. The CDR3 is 12 residues long. Trimming pared 7 bases from V and 5 bases from J, leaving 12 bases between. The CDR3 here is CASTTPPNEQYF. CDR3 DNA: TGTGCCAGCACTACCCCACCGAACGAGCAGTACTTC.

This clonotype was picked up many times. The rearrangement links TRBV3-1 to TRBJ1-3, with a tentative D call TRBD1 (6 bases). Trimming removed 3 bases at V and 1 base at J, with 13 bases between. Germline V gene sequence: CDR1 LGHDT, CDR2 YNNKEL (reference sequence). The CDR3 extends over 16 amino acids. The CDR3: CASSHHRARSGNTIYF. CDR3 coding DNA: TGTGCCAGCAGCCACCACAGGGCTAGGTCTGGAAACACCATATATTTT.

There are a few counts of this clonotype. The chain recombines TRBV4-1 with TRBJ2-5; 8 bases match TRBD2. The CDR3 has 15 amino acids. CDR1 and CDR2 from the germline V gene are MGHRA and YSYEKL. V lost 3 bases, J lost 5 bases, and 8 bases stayed unmatched. The CDR3 nucleotides are TGCGCCAGCAGCCATACCCTAGCGGGCGCGGAGACCCAGTACTTC. Translating gives CASSHTLAGAETQYF.

At least ten counts were recorded for this clonotype. The rearrangement joins TRBV11-2 to TRBJ2-1; the D gene is possibly TRBD2 (6 bases). The V gene lost 5 bases and the J gene lost 5 bases, with 13 bases spanning the gap. Per the germline V gene, CDR1 is SGHAT and CDR2 is FQNNGV. This CDR3 is built from 14 residues. The CDR3 region is CASSPPRRDNEQFF. DNA for the CDR3: TGTGCCAGCAGCCCCCCCAGGAGGGACAATGAGCAGTTCTTC.

This clonotype showed up many times. The rearrangement links TRBV28 to TRBJ2-5; 8 nucleotides align to TRBD2. With V trimmed by 6 bases and J by 5 bases, 14 bases remained unmatched. Germline V gene data show CDR1 as MDHEN and CDR2 as SYDVKM. The CDR3 consists of 16 residues. For the CDR3, the DNA is TGTGCCAGCAGAGCCTATCTGCGGGAGGATGGGGAGACCCAGTACTTC. It specifies CASRAYLREDGETQYF.

This clonotype was found many times. The chain is built from TRBV7-9 and TRBJ1-5, with a weak D call TRBD1 (6 bases). Germline CDR1 SEHNR, CDR2 FQNEAQ (reference sequence). V lost 5 bases and J lost 4, with 12 bases in between. The CDR3 extends over 14 amino acids. This CDR3 reads CASSPEQGNQPQHF. As DNA, the CDR3 is TGTGCCAGCAGCCCCGAACAGGGAAATCAGCCCCAGCATTTT. Together with reference TRBV7-9 and TRBJ1-5, the CDR3 gives the full variable domain: DTGVSQNPRHKITKRGQNVTFRCDPISEHNRLYWYRQTLGQGPEFLTYFQNEAQLEKSRLLSDRFSAERPKGSFSTLEIQRTEQGDSAMYLCASSPEQGNQPQHFGDGTRLSIL.

This clonotype has a count of ten or more. V is TRBV29-1 and J is TRBJ1-1; 9 bases map to TRBD1. The CDR3 has 14 residues. From germline, CDR1 is SQVTM and CDR2 ANQGSEA. The V segment lost 4 bases and the J segment 2 bases; nucleotides outside the gene matches: 5. The CDR3 region is CSVGRQGGNTEAFF. As DNA, the CDR3 is TGCAGCGTTGGCCGACAGGGGGGTAACACTGAAGCTTTCTTT.

This clonotype came up many times. The genes are TRBV28 and TRBJ2-3; D is possibly TRBD1 or TRBD2 (6 bases each). Trimming pared 2 bases from V and 2 bases from J, leaving 14 bases between. From germline, CDR1 is MDHEN and CDR2 SYDVKM. CDR3 length: 16 amino acids. The chain's CDR3 is CASSLGGGGNTDTQYF. Here the CDR3 DNA reads TGTGCCAGCAGTTTAGGGGGCGGCGGGAACACAGATACGCAGTATTTT. The full variable domain, its missing parts supplied by reference TRBV28 and TRBJ2-3, is DVKVTQSSRYLVKRTGEKVFLECVQDMDHENMFWYRQDPGLGLRLIYFSYDVKMKEKGDIPEGYSVSREKKERFSLILESASTNQTSMYLCASSLGGGGNTDTQYFGPGTRLTVL.

This clonotype has a handful of counts. The V call is TRBV4-2, the J call TRBJ2-3; 7 positions match TRBD1. The germline V gene encodes CDR1 LGHNA and CDR2 YNFKEQ. The V and J ends lost 1 base and 3 bases, in that order; junction bases with no gene match: 4. There are 15 residues in the CDR3. The CDR3 is CASSQVGQLTDTQYF. CDR3 coding DNA: TGTGCCAGCAGCCAAGTGGGACAGTTAACAGATACGCAGTATTTT.

At least ten counts were recorded for this clonotype. The chain links TRBV3-1 to TRBJ1-1, with D hard to call. The V end lost 3 bases, the J end lost 0 bases, and 11 bases lay between the germline ends. This CDR3 has 15 residues. In germline, CDR1 is LGHDT, CDR2 YNNKEL (reference sequence). CDR3 sequence: CASSHSANMNTEAFF. The DNA of the CDR3 is TGTGCCAGCAGCCATTCCGCGAACATGAACACTGAAGCTTTCTTT.

This clonotype was observed many times. V usage is TRBV19 and J usage is TRBJ2-1, with 10 positions matching TRBD2. Germline V gives CDR1 LNHDA, CDR2 SQIVND (reference sequence). Trimming removed 7 bases from V and 0 bases from J; junction bases left unmatched: 6. CDR3 length equals 16 residues. In DNA form, the CDR3 reads TGTGCCAGTATGCTAGCGGGGGTAAGCTCCTACAATGAGCAGTTCTTC. Amino acid sequence: CASMLAGVSSYNEQFF. Looking up the rest from reference TRBV19 and TRBJ2-1 gives the full variable domain: DGGITQSPKYLFRKEGQNVTLSCEQNLNHDAMYWYRQDPGQGLRLIYYSQIVNDFQKGDIAEGYSVSREKKESFPLTVTSAQKNPTAFYLCASMLAGVSSYNEQFFGPGTRLTVL.

This chain links TRBV24-1 with TRBJ2-5; TRBD1 matches at 8 bases. V shed 3 bases and J 4 bases; nucleotides not matched to a gene: 3. In germline, CDR1 is KGHDR, CDR2 SFDVKD. The CDR3 has 14 residues. CDR3 coding DNA: TGTGCCACCAGTGATATCGACAGGGGAGAGACCCAGTACTTC. Encoded protein: CATSDIDRGETQYF.

The CDR3 protein is CASSQEVYGVNTGELFF. CDR3 bases: TGTGCCAGCAGCCAAGAGGTTTACGGGGTGAACACCGGGGAGCTGTTTTTT. The chain uses TRBV4-2 and TRBJ2-2, with a tentative D call TRBD2 (5 bases). The CDR3 totals 17 residues. Per the germline V gene, CDR1 is LGHNA and CDR2 is YNFKEQ. V shed 0 bases and J shed 1 base, with 12 bases lying between them.

The chain carries TRBV5-5 and TRBJ2-3; 10 positions agree with TRBD1. Germline loops: CDR1 SGHKS, CDR2 YYEKEE (reference sequence). CDR3 length equals 14 residues. J lost 4 bases, V lost 4 bases, and 3 bases had no gene match. Written as DNA, the CDR3 is TGTGCCAGCAGCCGGGACAGGGGTGCAGATACGCAGTATTTT. It is translated as CASSRDRGADTQYF.

Remarks on this clonotype: A clone one base away is much larger, so this may be a read error. The chain has TRBV6-9 and TRBJ2-1, with 8 positions matching TRBD1. This CDR3 is 15 amino acids long. V gave up 4 bases and J gave up 6 bases; unmatched junction bases: 8. Germline lookup yields CDR1 MNHGY and CDR2 SVAAGI. The CDR3 sequence is CASSSPWTGINEQFF. CDR3 sequence (DNA): TGTGCCAGCAGTTCTCCATGGACAGGGATCAATGAGCAGTTCTTC.

In its sample, this clonotype was seen many times. The CDR3 DNA is TGTGCCAGCACAAGATCCACGCAGGAGGGCTACACCTTC. It yields the protein CASTRSTQEGYTF. V usage is TRBV6-1 and J usage is TRBJ1-2; D not certain. Germline V gene lookup returns CDR1 MNHNS and CDR2 SASEGT. The V end lost 7 bases, the J end lost 8 bases, and 17 bases lay between the germline ends. CDR3 size: 13 residues.

The sample holds many counts of this clonotype. J is TRBJ1-2 and V is TRBV5-1; a weak D match, TRBD1 (5 bases). The germline V and J ends were trimmed by 0 bases and 6 bases, with 27 bases remaining between them. CDR3 length: 19 residues. Germline V lookup: CDR1 SGHRS, CDR2 YFSETQ. The CDR3 loop reads CASSLGSRLHRDVRNGYTF. In DNA form, the CDR3 reads TGCGCCAGCAGCTTGGGAAGTAGGCTTCACCGGGACGTTAGGAATGGCTACACCTTC.

Ten or more counts support this clonotype. The J gene is TRBJ2-3, the V gene TRBV5-1, with 8 bases identical to TRBD2. The J segment lost 4 bases and the V segment lost 7 bases, leaving 11 bases of the junction unmatched. The CDR3 covers 15 residues. CDR1 SGHRS and CDR2 YFSETQ come from the germline V gene. The CDR3 loop reads CASGPAAGGSDTQYF. CDR3 DNA sequence: TGCGCCAGCGGCCCAGCTGCGGGGGGTTCAGATACGCAGTATTTT.

This clonotype came up many times. The rearrangement joins TRBV6-2 or TRBV6-3 to TRBJ2-1; no reliable D call. Germline V gives CDR1 MNHEY, CDR2 SVGEGT. With 4 bases removed from V and 8 bases from J, the gap between germline ends came to 21 bases. This CDR3 has 16 amino acids. The CDR3 spells CASSSPLASGSYEQFF. Written as DNA, the CDR3 is TGTGCCAGCAGTTCACCCCTGGCTAGTGGTTCATATGAGCAGTTCTTC.